This T cell receptor beta chain comes out of a study of OX40 agonist ivuxolimab in advanced cancers. The overall study: Patients got intravenous ivuxolimab at 0.01 to 10 mg/kg every 2 weeks. The dose-escalation cohort was about 87% male, with a mean age of about 56 years, ranging roughly 20 to 80.

CDR3 length: 14 residues. Trimming pared 6 bases from V and 0 bases from J, leaving 12 bases between. Germline V lookup: CDR1 KGHSH, CDR2 LQKENI. Method: immunoSEQ multiplex PCR; TCRdb's copy keeps in-frame clones and lacks some. The sample has roughly 70,000 clones, about nine tenths seen once. The chain employs TRBV18 and TRBJ2-7; TRBD2 might be the D (6 bases). Here the sequenced sample was CD4+ or CD8+ T cells sorted from blood, taken in a trial of the OX40 agonist ivuxolimab. The receptor's source is an adult with an advanced solid tumor such as melanoma, head and neck, liver or kidney cancer. In DNA, the CDR3 is TGTGCCAGCTCCGGGACGGGAGTCTCCTACGAGCAGTACTTC. It translates to CASSGTGVSYEQYF.